The 11 T cell receptor beta chains presented below share a single source sample, sequenced in a study of CD8+CD57+ T cells in acquired aplastic anemia. Patients picked for sequencing had shown CD8+CD57+ cell expansion detected by flow cytometry. CDR3 and TCR beta VDJ profiling relied on genomic DNA as the template. TCRdb reprocessed the reads with MiXCR, giving one entry per CDR3 protein. This table has about 200,000 distinct CDR3 sequences, around three fifths appearing once. Sequencing used sorted CD4+, CD8+, or CD8+CD57+ T cells (not recorded which) from PBMCs. The source of these receptors is a human donor with aplastic anemia.

Comment on this clonotype: Because it lacks the conserved phenylalanine or tryptophan at the end, this CDR3 is likely a read error. The DNA is omitted, as the CDR3 cannot be located on it reliably, and the CDR3 follows TCRdb's listing. V and J are TRBV5-1 and TRBJ2-7; the DNA was not compared with TRBD1, the D call given in the table. CDR1 and CDR2 (germline): SGHRS, YFSETQ. The CDR3 contains 16 residues when both ends are counted. The CDR3: CASSFAGGAGSYEQYL.

The chain links TRBV5-1 to TRBJ2-7; 10 nucleotides line up with TRBD2. This CDR3 contains 15 residues. Germline V CDR1 and CDR2: SGHRS, YFSETQ. After removal of 0 bases from V and 3 bases from J, the junction contained 3 bases not matched to a gene. CDR3: CASSLAGLADYEQYF. The CDR3 nucleotides are TGCGCCAGCAGCTTGGCTGGACTAGCGGACTACGAGCAGTACTTC.

The chain employs TRBV25-1 and TRBJ2-1; TRBD2 might be the D (6 bases). In germline, CDR1 is MGHDK, CDR2 SYGVNS. V gave up 3 bases and J gave up 5 bases, with 17 bases separating them. This CDR3 comprises 16 residues. The CDR3, as DNA: TGTGCCAGCAGTGATGTAACGGGAGTCTCGCACAATGAGCAGTTCTTC. Translated: CASSDVTGVSHNEQFF.

This chain connects TRBV6-1 to TRBJ2-4; D is undetermined. V lost 2 bases and J 11 bases, leaving 7 bases between the germline ends. CDR1 is MNHNS and CDR2 is SASEGT in the germline V gene. The CDR3 is made up of 11 amino acids. CDR3 DNA: TGTGCCAGCAGTGAACTCGGACTTCAGTACTTC. Translated: CASSELGLQYF.

This clonotype was counted once. The chain recombines TRBV9 with TRBJ2-7; D might be TRBD1 (6 bases). Germline loops: CDR1 SGDLS, CDR2 YYNGEE. CDR3 size: 13 residues. Trimming left V 3 bases short and J 2 bases short, with 9 bases between. CDR3 nucleotides: TGTGCCAGCAGCGGGACAGCTACCTACGAGCAGTACTTC. Translation gives CASSGTATYEQYF.

The chain is built from TRBV20-1 and TRBJ1-5; 10 positions match TRBD1. V shed 5 bases, J shed 6 bases, and the junction held 13 bases outside the gene matches. The CDR3 length is 16 residues. Germline lookup yields CDR1 DFQATT and CDR2 SNEGSKA (reference sequence). The CDR3 spells CSARDTAGTGAQPQHF. The CDR3 region has the DNA TGCAGTGCTCGGGACACAGCCGGGACAGGGGCTCAGCCCCAGCATTTT.

The chain combines TRBV7-9 with TRBJ2-1; D is perhaps TRBD1 (5 bases). Germline CDR1 and CDR2: SEHNR and FQNEAQ (reference sequence). V lost 5 bases and J 6 bases, leaving 11 bases between the germline ends. This CDR3 has 13 residues. CDR3 protein: CASSNRQPNEQFF. The CDR3 region has the DNA TGTGCCAGCAGCAACCGACAGCCCAATGAGCAGTTCTTC.

V and J are TRBV24-1 and TRBJ1-2; D is undetermined. Germline V gives CDR1 KGHDR, CDR2 SFDVKD. The germline V and J ends were trimmed by 11 bases and 6 bases, with 18 bases remaining between them. The CDR3 has 13 amino acids. CDR3 amino acids: CASSQEIGDGYTF. CDR3 DNA sequence: TGTGCCAGCAGCCAAGAAATCGGAGATGGCTACACCTTC.

V usage is TRBV5-1 and J usage is TRBJ1-1; the D is unclear. The CDR3 has 15 amino acids. The germline V and J ends were trimmed by 4 bases and 7 bases, with 20 bases remaining between them. The germline gives CDR1 SGHRS, CDR2 YFSETQ. The chain's CDR3 is CASSPSYVEGGEAFF. Here the CDR3 DNA reads TGCGCCAGCAGCCCTTCTTACGTGGAGGGTGGTGAAGCTTTCTTT.

The V call is TRBV11-1, the J call TRBJ2-7; tentative D call: TRBD2 (6 bases). V lost 4 bases and J lost 2, with 12 bases in between. The CDR3 is 14 residues long. Germline CDR1 reads SGHAT; CDR2 reads FQDESV (reference sequence). The CDR3 region has the DNA TGTGCCAGCAGCTCAGGGACTTTTGCCTACGAGCAGTACTTC. It codes for CASSSGTFAYEQYF.

The chain uses TRBV2 and TRBJ2-7; 7 bases are a match to TRBD2. V gave up 5 bases and J gave up 4 bases; unmatched junction bases: 5. The CDR3 consists of 13 residues. CDR1 is SNHLY, CDR2 FYNNEI, per germline. The CDR3 loop is CASSRDYKYEQYF. The CDR3 DNA reads as TGTGCCAGCAGTAGGGACTATAAGTACGAGCAGTACTTC. Full variable domain (missing parts from reference TRBV2 and TRBJ2-7): EPEVTQTPSHQVTQMGQEVILRCVPISNHLYFYWYRQILGQKVEFLVSFYNNEISEKSEIFDDQFSVERPDGSNFTLKIRSTKLEDSAMYFCASSRDYKYEQYFGPGTRLTVT.